The present entry profiles one TCR beta chain with its context. This sample is part of a study of blood T cell repertoires in COVID-19. This CDR3 region has 15 residues. Per the germline V gene, CDR1 is MGHRA and CDR2 is YSYEKL. V gave up 1 base and J gave up 2 bases, with 11 bases separating them. The protocol was immunoSEQ multiplex PCR, while the TCRdb copy is restricted to in-frame clones and leaves out a portion. The table records more than 85,000 clones, 82% of them present only once. This chain uses TRBV4-1 with TRBJ1-2; D is unresolved. The material sequenced was peripheral blood. This receptor was obtained from an older woman with acute or convalescent COVID-19. CDR3 DNA sequence: TGCGCCAGCAGCCAAGTCTATTCACAGAACTATGGCTACACCTTC. This sequence encodes CASSQVYSQNYGYTF.